The rows below give T cell receptor beta chains drawn from one sample of a study of human T cells and chemical hapten exposure. TCRdb re-called the RACE reads with MiXCR, one entry per CDR3 protein. The sample has about 84,000 distinct CDR3 sequences; 10% to 12% are singletons. Material: whole blood, obtained in connection with sensitization to the hapten diphenylcyclopropenone (DPC). These receptors all come from a woman aged 45-65 years with alopecia areata. Some clones in this sample may be carry-over from other donors' samples. Both conserved end residues are part of each CDR3. A D gene is named only where the DNA matches it firmly. Size is stated for part of the rows, as once, few or many counts, or as a class when the clone is expanded.

clone size: few
J gene: TRBJ2-1
V gene: TRBV7-6
D gene: TRBD2
CDR3 DNA: TGTGCCAGCAGCTCCAATAGCGGGAAGCACAATGAGCAGTTCTTC
CDR3 protein: CASSSNSGKHNEQFF

clone size: NA
J gene: TRBJ2-1
V gene: TRBV7-6
D gene: TRBD2
CDR3 DNA: TGTGCCAGCAGCTTAGGATCAAGCGGGAGCTCCTACAATGAGCAGTTCTTC
CDR3 protein: CASSLGSSGSSYNEQFF

clone size: few
J gene: TRBJ2-1
V gene: TRBV11-2
D gene: TRBD1
CDR3 DNA: TGTGCCAGCAGCCGAGCCGGGACAGGGACCTCAGGTGAGCAGTTCTTC
CDR3 protein: CASSRAGTGTSGEQFF

clone size: many
J gene: TRBJ1-1
V gene: TRBV7-3
D gene: NA
CDR3 DNA: TGTGCCAGCAGCTTAAGGGGAGGTCTGGAAGCTTTCTTT
CDR3 protein: CASSLRGGLEAFF

clone size: NA
J gene: TRBJ2-3
V gene: TRBV7-2
D gene: TRBD2
CDR3 DNA: TGTGCCAGCAGCTTACTAGCGGGAGAGGTACCCACAGATACGCAGTATTTT
CDR3 protein: CASSLLAGEVPTDTQYF

clone size: few
J gene: TRBJ2-1
V gene: TRBV7-9
D gene: TRBD2
CDR3 DNA: TGTGCCAGCAGACAAGCGGGAGCGGCCTACAATGAGCAGTTCTTC
CDR3 protein: CASRQAGAAYNEQFF

clone size: many
J gene: TRBJ2-2
V gene: TRBV27
D gene: TRBD1
CDR3 DNA: TGTGCCAGCAGGAGGGACAGGGTGAACACCGGGGAGCTGTTTTTT
CDR3 protein: CASRRDRVNTGELFF

clone size: many
J gene: TRBJ2-5
V gene: TRBV5-4
D gene: NA
CDR3 DNA: TGTGCCAGCAGCTCCCCACAGGTACAAGAGACCCAGTACTTC
CDR3 protein: CASSSPQVQETQYF

clone size: few
J gene: TRBJ2-2
V gene: TRBV7-2
D gene: TRBD2
CDR3 DNA: TGTGCCAGCAGCTTAGGGCGGCTAGCGGGAGTTAACACCGGGGAGCTGTTTTTT
CDR3 protein: CASSLGRLAGVNTGELFF

clone size: many
J gene: TRBJ2-7
V gene: TRBV12-3/TRBV12-4
D gene: TRBD2
CDR3 DNA: TGTGCCAGCAGCCCGGGGGGGCATCTCTCCTACGAGCAGTACTTC
CDR3 protein: CASSPGGHLSYEQYF

clone size: NA
J gene: TRBJ2-5
V gene: TRBV20-1
D gene: NA
CDR3 DNA: TGCAGTGCTCCTTCCGAGACCCAGTACTTC
CDR3 protein: CSAPSETQYF

clone size: many
J gene: TRBJ2-7
V gene: TRBV4-1
D gene: TRBD1
CDR3 DNA: TGCGCCAGCAGCCTTGGACAGGGGTTCTACGAGCAGTACTTC
CDR3 protein: CASSLGQGFYEQYF